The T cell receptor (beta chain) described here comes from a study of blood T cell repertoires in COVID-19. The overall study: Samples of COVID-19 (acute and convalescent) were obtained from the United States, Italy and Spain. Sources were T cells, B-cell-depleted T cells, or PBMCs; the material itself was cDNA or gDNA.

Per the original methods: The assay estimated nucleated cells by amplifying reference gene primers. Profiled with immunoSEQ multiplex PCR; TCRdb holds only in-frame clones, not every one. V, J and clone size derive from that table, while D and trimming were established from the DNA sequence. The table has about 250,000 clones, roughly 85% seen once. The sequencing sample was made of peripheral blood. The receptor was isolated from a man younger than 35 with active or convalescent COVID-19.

DNA of the CDR3: TGTGCCAGCAGGGGACAAGCCTACGAGCAGTACTTC. This encodes CASRGQAYEQYF. The chain recombines TRBV7-9 with TRBJ2-7, with D tentatively TRBD1 (6 bases). The ends were cut back, 6 bases at V and 2 bases at J, with 8 bases in the middle. CDR1 SEHNR and CDR2 FQNEAQ come from the germline V gene (reference sequence). This CDR3 is built from 12 residues.